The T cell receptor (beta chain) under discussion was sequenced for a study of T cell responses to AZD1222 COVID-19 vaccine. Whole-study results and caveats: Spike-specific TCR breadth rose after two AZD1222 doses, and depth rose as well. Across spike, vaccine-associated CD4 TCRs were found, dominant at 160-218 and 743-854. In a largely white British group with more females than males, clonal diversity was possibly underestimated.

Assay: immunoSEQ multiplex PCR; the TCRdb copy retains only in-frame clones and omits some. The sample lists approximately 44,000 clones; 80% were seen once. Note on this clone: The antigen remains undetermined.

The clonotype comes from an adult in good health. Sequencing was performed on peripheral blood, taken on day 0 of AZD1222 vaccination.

CDR3 nucleotides: TGTGCCAGCAGCTCCCAGACAGGGTGGGTCTATGGCTACACCTTC. This sequence encodes CASSSQTGWVYGYTF. V is TRBV7-2 and J is TRBJ1-2, with 7 nucleotides matching TRBD1. Unmatched junction bases numbered 9, after V lost 4 bases and J lost 4 bases. The CDR3 sequence is 15 residues long. Germline values: CDR1 SGHTA, CDR2 FQGNSA.